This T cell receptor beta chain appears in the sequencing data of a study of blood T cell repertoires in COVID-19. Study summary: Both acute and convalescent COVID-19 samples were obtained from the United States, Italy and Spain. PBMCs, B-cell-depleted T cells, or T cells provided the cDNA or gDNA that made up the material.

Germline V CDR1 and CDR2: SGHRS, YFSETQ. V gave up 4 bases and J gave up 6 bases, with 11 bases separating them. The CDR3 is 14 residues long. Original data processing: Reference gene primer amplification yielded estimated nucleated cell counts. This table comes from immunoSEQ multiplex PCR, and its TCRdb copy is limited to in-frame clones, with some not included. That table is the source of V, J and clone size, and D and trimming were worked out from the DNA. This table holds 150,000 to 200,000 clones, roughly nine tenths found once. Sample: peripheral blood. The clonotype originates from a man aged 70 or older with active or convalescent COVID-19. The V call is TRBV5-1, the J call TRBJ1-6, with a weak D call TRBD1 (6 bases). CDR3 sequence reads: CASSLQGANSPLHF. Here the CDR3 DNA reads TGCGCCAGCAGCCTACAGGGCGCTAATTCACCCCTCCACTTT.